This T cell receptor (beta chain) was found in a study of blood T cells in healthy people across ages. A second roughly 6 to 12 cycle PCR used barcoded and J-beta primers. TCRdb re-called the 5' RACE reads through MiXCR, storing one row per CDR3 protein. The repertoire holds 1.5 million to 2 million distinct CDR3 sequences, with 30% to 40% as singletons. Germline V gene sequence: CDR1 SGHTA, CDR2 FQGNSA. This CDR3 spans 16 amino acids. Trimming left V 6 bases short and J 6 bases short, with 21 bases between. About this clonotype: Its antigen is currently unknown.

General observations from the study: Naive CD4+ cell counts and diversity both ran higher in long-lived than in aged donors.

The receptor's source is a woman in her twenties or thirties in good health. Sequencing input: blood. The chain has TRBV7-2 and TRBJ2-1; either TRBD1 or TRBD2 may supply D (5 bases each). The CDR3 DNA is TGTGCCAGCAGTATAAGATCGGGACCGTTTAGCAATGAGCAGTTCTTC. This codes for CASSIRSGPFSNEQFF.